One sample yielded the 32 T cell receptor beta chains listed below, sequenced in a study of blood T cell repertoires in COVID-19. Generated by immunoSEQ multiplex PCR, the TCRdb table keeps only in-frame clones and is missing some. The profile shows roughly 260,000 clones, approximately 88% of them singletons. The specimen was PBMCs or T cells enriched from blood (not recorded which). The receptors were gathered from a woman aged 25 to 39 with acute COVID-19.

The J gene is TRBJ1-2, the V gene TRBV4-1; D remains unclear. Germline V CDR1 and CDR2: MGHRA, YSYEKL. The CDR3 is 15 residues long. Trimming stripped 0 bases from V and 4 bases from J, with 12 bases between. The CDR3 DNA is TGCGCCAGCAGCCAAGAACGCAGCCGGGGCTATGGCTACACCTTC. Its translation is CASSQERSRGYGYTF.

The chain couples TRBV3-1 (or the pseudogene TRBV3-2) to TRBJ1-2, with D unclear. Germline V gene lookup returns CDR1 LGHDT and CDR2 YNNKEL (reference sequence). V lost 1 base and J 8 bases, leaving 8 bases between the germline ends. This CDR3 has 12 amino acids. CDR3 protein: CASSQVRGGYTF. The CDR3 DNA follows: TGTGCCAGCAGCCAAGTCCGTGGCGGCTACACCTTC.

The chain employs TRBV6-6 and TRBJ2-7; 8 bases line up with TRBD2. The CDR3 totals 13 residues. The V gene end was trimmed by 3 bases and the J gene end by 5 bases; junction bases not matched to a gene: 3. Germline V CDR1 and CDR2: MNHNY, SVGAGI (reference sequence). The CDR3 is CASSYRGGDEQYF. CDR3 nucleotides: TGTGCCAGCAGTTATCGGGGGGGCGACGAGCAGTACTTC.

This clone was seen once. The chain has TRBV6-5 and TRBJ1-4, with a weak D call TRBD1 (5 bases). The germline V and J ends were trimmed by 8 bases and 7 bases, with 11 bases remaining between them. The CDR3 length is 12 residues. Looked up from germline, CDR1 is MNHEY and CDR2 is SVGAGI. In DNA, the CDR3 is TGTGCCAGCGGGGGGTTGGGTGAAAAACTGTTTTTT. It yields the protein CASGGLGEKLFF.

The V call is TRBV6-5, the J call TRBJ2-1, with TRBD2 matching over 9 bases. This CDR3 comprises 15 residues. Unmatched junction bases numbered 8, after V lost 7 bases and J lost 4 bases. Germline CDR1 MNHEY, CDR2 SVGAGI. DNA for the CDR3: TGTGCCAGCACCCCCGGGCGGGGGGGTTACAATGAGCAGTTCTTC. Amino acids: CASTPGRGGYNEQFF.

The rearrangement links TRBV7-2 to TRBJ2-5; 7 nucleotides agree with TRBD1. The V gene's germline CDR1 is SGHTA and CDR2 FQGNSA. CDR3 length: 16 amino acids. V lost 5 bases and J lost 7; bases outside the gene matches: 16. DNA for the CDR3: TGTGCCAGCAGCGTGCAGACAGGGTCGCCCCTTGCGACCCAGTACTTC. This translates into CASSVQTGSPLATQYF.

The rearrangement links TRBV7-9 to TRBJ1-5; a possible D gene is TRBD1 (5 bases). The germline V and J ends were trimmed by 1 base and 11 bases, with 15 bases remaining between them. The germline CDR1 and CDR2 sequences are SEHNR and FQNEAQ (reference sequence). This CDR3 has 14 amino acids. The CDR3 DNA reads as TGTGCCAGCAGCTTAGGAGGCCCGGCCAGGGCCCAGCATTTT. It translates to CASSLGGPARAQHF. The whole variable domain, filled in from reference TRBV7-9 and TRBJ1-5, reads DTGVSQNPRHKITKRGQNVTFRCDPISEHNRLYWYRQTLGQGPEFLTYFQNEAQLEKSRLLSDRFSAERPKGSFSTLEIQRTEQGDSAMYLCASSLGGPARAQHFGDGTRLSIL.

The count of this clone is one. This chain joins TRBV5-6 and TRBJ1-3; D perhaps matches TRBD1 (5 bases). With 0 bases removed from V and 3 bases from J, the gap between germline ends came to 10 bases. The CDR3 has 15 residues. Germline CDR1 is SGHDT and CDR2 is YYEEEE. CDR3 in amino acids: CASSLEAGGGNTIYF. The CDR3 DNA is TGTGCCAGCAGCTTGGAAGCCGGGGGTGGAAACACCATATATTTT.

This clone was seen repeatedly, ten times or more. The chain couples TRBV7-9 to TRBJ1-2; no clear D gene. V was cut by 6 bases and J by 3 bases, with 17 bases left in between. Germline lookup yields CDR1 SEHNR and CDR2 FQNEAQ (reference sequence). The CDR3 is made up of 15 amino acids. This CDR3 is CASRLNAGSDYGYTF. In DNA, the CDR3 is TGTGCCAGCAGACTAAACGCCGGGAGTGACTATGGCTACACCTTC.

The CDR3 bases are TGCAGCGTTGATAGGGGATATGGCTACACCTTC. Translated, it gives CSVDRGYGYTF. This chain links TRBV29-1 with TRBJ1-2, with D maybe TRBD1 (5 bases). Deletions cut 3 bases from V and 5 bases from J, with 7 bases between. CDR1 is SQVTM and CDR2 is ANQGSEA in the germline V gene. CDR3 length: 11 amino acids.

The chain carries TRBV5-1 and TRBJ2-2; possibly TRBD1 for D (6 bases). Per germline, CDR1 SGHRS and CDR2 YFSETQ. The CDR3 is 15 amino acids. V lost 4 bases, J lost 4 bases, and 14 bases lay in between. The CDR3 region is CASSLQSGATGELFF. CDR3 bases: TGCGCCAGCAGCCTACAATCAGGGGCCACCGGGGAGCTGTTTTTT.

The chain carries TRBV18 and TRBJ1-3, with D possibly matching TRBD1 (6 bases). Germline assignment: CDR1 KGHSH and CDR2 LQKENI. CDR3 size: 13 residues. V was pared by 6 bases and J by 3 bases, with 9 bases between. The CDR3 DNA reads TGTGCCAGCTCGTCGGGACATGGAAACACCATATATTTT. Translation: CASSSGHGNTIYF.

The rearrangement joins TRBV13 to TRBJ2-4; 10 bases agree with TRBD1. The V gene's germline CDR1 is PRHDT and CDR2 FYEKMQ (reference sequence). The CDR3 has 17 amino acids. The J segment lost 7 bases and the V segment lost 0 bases, leaving 9 bases of the junction unmatched. The CDR3 loop reads CASSLGGGQGLLNIQYF. CDR3 DNA sequence: TGTGCCAGCAGCTTAGGCGGGGGACAGGGGCTTTTGAACATTCAGTACTTC.

This chain connects TRBV27 to TRBJ2-7, with D possibly being TRBD2 (5 bases). V lost 4 bases and J lost 0, with 19 bases in between. CDR3 size: 17 residues. Germline V gives CDR1 MNHEY, CDR2 SMNVEV (reference sequence). DNA of the CDR3: TGTGCCAGCAGTTCCTTAGGACTCACCACGAGCTCCTACGAGCAGTACTTC. Translated: CASSSLGLTTSSYEQYF.

The V call is TRBV5-8, the J call TRBJ1-5; 8 nucleotides align to TRBD1. Per germline, CDR1 SGHTS and CDR2 YDEGEE. The CDR3 consists of 14 residues. V was clipped by 4 bases and J by 6 bases; unmatched bases: 6. CDR3 bases: TGTGCCAGCAGCCCCAGACAGGGGCCTCAGCCCCAGCATTTT. It is translated as CASSPRQGPQPQHF.

V and J are TRBV12-3 or TRBV12-4 and TRBJ1-6; a weak D match, TRBD1 (6 bases). Trimming stripped 8 bases from V and 10 bases from J, with 12 bases between. The CDR3 has 12 residues. The CDR3 sequence: CASAAGVSPLHF. The CDR3 region has the DNA TGTGCCAGCGCCGCAGGGGTCTCACCCCTCCACTTT.

The chain carries TRBV14 and TRBJ1-4; D may be TRBD1 (6 bases). There are 15 residues in the CDR3. Germline V gene sequence: CDR1 SGHDN, CDR2 FVKESK. Trimming shortened V by 3 bases and J by 4 bases, and 12 bases separated the two germline ends. CDR3 nucleotides: TGTGCCAGCAGCCATCTACAGGGTTTTAATGAAAAACTGTTTTTT. This sequence encodes CASSHLQGFNEKLFF.

This chain connects TRBV11-2 to TRBJ1-1; no definite D call. This CDR3 contains 12 residues. Trimming took 1 base from V and 10 from J, leaving 10 bases between them. Looked up from germline, CDR1 is SGHAT and CDR2 is FQNNGV. The CDR3 is CASSLGGSGAFF. The DNA of the CDR3 is TGTGCCAGCAGCTTAGGAGGTTCCGGAGCTTTCTTT. Supplemented by reference TRBV11-2 and TRBJ1-1, the full variable domain reads EAGVAQSPRYKIIEKRQSVAFWCNPISGHATLYWYQQILGQGPKLLIQFQNNGVVDDSQLPKDRFSAERLKGVDSTLKIQPAKLEDSAVYLCASSLGGSGAFFGQGTRLTVV.

The chain is built from TRBV19 and TRBJ2-2; D possibly corresponds to TRBD1 (5 bases). The CDR3 extends over 15 amino acids. V lost 6 bases and J 0 bases, leaving 11 bases between the germline ends. From germline, CDR1 is LNHDA and CDR2 SQIVND (reference sequence). The DNA of the CDR3 is TGTGCCAGTAGGATCGACAGTACGAACACCGGGGAGCTGTTTTTT. This encodes CASRIDSTNTGELFF.

The V and J genes are TRBV7-6 and TRBJ2-7; TRBD1 agrees at 12 bases. CDR1 and CDR2 from the germline V gene are SGHVS and FNYEAQ. The CDR3 has 16 residues. V shed 7 bases and J 6 bases; nucleotides not matched to a gene: 13. The CDR3 DNA is TGTGCCAGCACTACCGGGGGGACAGGGGGCGCATCCGAGCAGTACTTC. Amino acid sequence: CASTTGGTGGASEQYF.

The chain recombines TRBV3-1 (or the pseudogene TRBV3-2) with TRBJ1-2, with TRBD1 matching over 7 bases. CDR3 length: 15 residues. The V segment lost 0 bases and the J segment 6 bases; nucleotides outside the gene matches: 7. Per the germline V gene, CDR1 is LGHDT and CDR2 is YNNKEL (reference sequence). CDR3 nucleotide sequence: TGTGCCAGCAGCCAAGAAAGGGGACAGTTTGATGGCTACACCTTC. Protein product: CASSQERGQFDGYTF.

The CDR3 bases are TGTGCCAGCAATAGCCTGAGCAATCAGCCCCAGCATTTT. This sequence encodes CASNSLSNQPQHF. The rearrangement links TRBV2 to TRBJ1-5; D gene uncertain. Per germline, CDR1 SNHLY and CDR2 FYNNEI. V was shortened by 7 bases and J by 1 base, with 8 bases between the two germline ends. This CDR3 comprises 13 residues.

The chain links TRBV5-1 to TRBJ2-5; maybe TRBD1 (6 bases). V was cut by 2 bases and J by 2 bases, with 13 bases left in between. The CDR3 is made up of 15 amino acids. Germline V lookup: CDR1 SGHRS, CDR2 YFSETQ. For the CDR3, the DNA is TGCGCCAGCAGCTTCCTACAGGGAGAACAAGAGACCCAGTACTTC. Amino acid sequence: CASSFLQGEQETQYF.

The chain combines TRBV6-2 or TRBV6-3 with TRBJ1-2; weak D call: TRBD1 (5 bases). This CDR3 comprises 13 residues. V was shortened by 3 bases and J by 2 bases, with 7 bases between the two germline ends. Germline V gene lookup returns CDR1 MNHEY and CDR2 SVGEGT. CDR3 in amino acids: CASSYGQNYGYTF. The CDR3 bases are TGTGCCAGCAGTTATGGACAAAACTATGGCTACACCTTC.

CDR3 nucleotide sequence: TGTGCCAGCAGCTTCGGGGACAGGGGTAAAGGGCAGTACTTC. It specifies CASSFGDRGKGQYF. This rearrangement joins TRBV7-9 to TRBJ2-7; 10 positions agree with TRBD1. The germline CDR1 and CDR2 sequences are SEHNR and FQNEAQ (reference sequence). The CDR3 has 14 residues. The J segment lost 9 bases and the V segment lost 3 bases, leaving 8 bases of the junction unmatched.

The chain employs TRBV5-6 and TRBJ2-3; 7 positions agree with TRBD1. V was clipped by 0 bases and J by 0 bases; unmatched bases: 1. The CDR3 is 15 residues long. From germline, CDR1 is SGHDT and CDR2 YYEEEE. In DNA, the CDR3 is TGTGCCAGCAGCTTGGTGACAGGGAGCACAGATACGCAGTATTTT. It is translated as CASSLVTGSTDTQYF.

CDR3 in amino acids: CASSPTGTGGNRGYEQYF. The CDR3 DNA reads as TGTGCCAGCAGCCCTACCGGGACAGGGGGGAATCGGGGCTACGAGCAGTACTTC. This sequence joins TRBV13 and TRBJ2-7, with TRBD1 identical over 11 bases. The CDR3 totals 18 residues. From germline, CDR1 is PRHDT and CDR2 FYEKMQ (reference sequence). Germline trimming cut 5 bases from V and 3 bases from J; bases unmatched to any gene: 15. Drawing the rest from reference TRBV13 and TRBJ2-7, the complete variable domain is AAGVIQSPRHLIKEKRETATLKCYPIPRHDTVYWYQQGPGQDPQFLISFYEKMQSDKGSIPDRFSAQQFSDYHSELNMSSLELGDSALYFCASSPTGTGGNRGYEQYFGPGTRLTVT.

This clone was picked up many times. The rearrangement links TRBV19 to TRBJ2-1; 8 bases are a match to TRBD2. Germline V CDR1 and CDR2: LNHDA, SQIVND (reference sequence). The CDR3 has 16 amino acids. The V segment lost 3 bases and the J segment 9 bases; nucleotides outside the gene matches: 13. The CDR3 DNA is TGTGCCAGTAGTATTAACGGGCCGGGGGGGCGGAGTGAGCAGTTCTTC. Translation gives CASSINGPGGRSEQFF.

This clone appeared many times. The J gene is TRBJ1-1, the V gene TRBV3-1 (or the pseudogene TRBV3-2), with D possibly matching TRBD1 (6 bases). CDR1 LGHDT and CDR2 YNNKEL come from the germline V gene (reference sequence). The germline V and J ends were trimmed by 5 bases and 2 bases, with 21 bases remaining between them. CDR3 length: 17 amino acids. The CDR3 loop is CASSFRVPRGKNTEAFF. CDR3 coding DNA: TGTGCCAGCAGCTTCCGGGTCCCAAGGGGGAAAAACACTGAAGCTTTCTTT.

J is TRBJ2-7 and V is TRBV19; 7 nucleotides agree with TRBD1. CDR1 is LNHDA and CDR2 is SQIVND in the germline V gene (reference sequence). V dropped 4 bases and J dropped 2; count of bases not matched to a gene: 14. CDR3 length equals 17 residues. The CDR3 region is CASSNPRGGEPTYEQYF. The CDR3 DNA is TGTGCCAGTAGTAACCCCCGAGGGGGCGAACCGACCTACGAGCAGTACTTC.

This chain links TRBV5-1 with TRBJ1-1; no definite D call. From germline, CDR1 is SGHRS and CDR2 YFSETQ. The CDR3 is made up of 15 amino acids. Trimming shortened V by 4 bases and J by 5 bases, and 18 bases separated the two germline ends. This CDR3 reads CASSHRGSIGTEAFF. The DNA of the CDR3 is TGCGCCAGCAGCCACCGAGGGTCCATCGGAACTGAAGCTTTCTTT.

In this sample, this clone turned up a few times. V usage is TRBV7-9 and J usage is TRBJ1-1; TRBD1 might be the D (6 bases). CDR1 is SEHNR and CDR2 is FQNEAQ in the germline V gene (reference sequence). The V gene lost 5 bases and the J gene lost 1 base, with 11 bases spanning the gap. The CDR3 loop spans 14 amino acids. The CDR3 sequence is CASSQGQSNTEAFF. CDR3 bases: TGTGCCAGCAGCCAAGGACAGTCGAACACTGAAGCTTTCTTT. Based on the CDR3 plus reference TRBV7-9 and TRBJ1-1, the full variable domain is DTGVSQNPRHKITKRGQNVTFRCDPISEHNRLYWYRQTLGQGPEFLTYFQNEAQLEKSRLLSDRFSAERPKGSFSTLEIQRTEQGDSAMYLCASSQGQSNTEAFFGQGTRLTVV.